The 10 T cell receptor beta chains given below trace back to one sample, sequenced in a study of T cells in Graves' hyperthyroidism and ophthalmopathy. What was amplified from RNA transcripts were TCR beta CDR3 regions. HTBI primers drove first-round RT-PCR of the TCR CDR3. MiXCR, applied by TCRdb to the multiplex PCR reads, yields one record per CDR3 protein. The sample carries under 200,000 distinct CDR3 sequences, roughly 10% recorded once. The sample consisted of blood. These receptor sequences come from a woman in her late teens or twenties with Graves' hyperthyroidism that later progressed to Graves' ophthalmopathy.

This clonotype occurred a few times. The J gene is TRBJ2-5, the V gene TRBV12-3 or TRBV12-4; D is uncertain. This CDR3 spans 12 amino acids. Between the trimmed V and J ends, which lost 2 bases and 4 bases, there was a span of 5 bases. The CDR3 loop is CASSLYGETQYF. The CDR3 DNA reads as TGTGCCAGCAGTTTATACGGAGAGACCCAGTACTTC.

This clonotype was seen many times. V usage is TRBV2 and J usage is TRBJ2-1, with D possibly matching TRBD2 (5 bases). The CDR3 length is 13 residues. Trimming stripped 2 bases from V and 6 bases from J, with 8 bases between. Germline-derived CDR1 and CDR2 are SNHLY and FYNNEI. The DNA of the CDR3 is TGTGCCAGCAGTGAAAGGGCGGGCAATGAGCAGTTCTTC. This encodes CASSERAGNEQFF.

The chain uses TRBV2 and TRBJ1-1; D is unresolved. The CDR3 totals 13 residues. V was trimmed by 6 bases and J by 3 bases, leaving 11 bases between them. CDR1 and CDR2 from the germline V gene are SNHLY and FYNNEI. CDR3 coding DNA: TGTGCCAGCAGCCAAGGACGGTACACTGAAGCTTTCTTT. Translated: CASSQGRYTEAFF.

The sample holds many counts of this clonotype. The chain couples TRBV6-5 to TRBJ2-3; D is ambiguous. The V gene's germline CDR1 is MNHEY and CDR2 SVGAGI. Trimming stripped 2 bases from V and 6 bases from J, with 12 bases between. This CDR3 region has 14 residues. The CDR3 loop is CASSYSLVEDTQYF. CDR3 bases: TGTGCCAGCAGTTACAGTCTGGTGGAGGATACGCAGTATTTT.

This clonotype was observed at least ten times. V and J are TRBV20-1 and TRBJ2-1; no definite D call. CDR3 length: 13 amino acids. Trimming stripped 6 bases from V and 5 bases from J, with 14 bases between. Germline V gene lookup returns CDR1 DFQATT and CDR2 SNEGSKA (reference sequence). The CDR3 region has the DNA TGCAGTGCCGCCTCCCCCTTAAACAATGAGCAGTTCTTC. Translating it yields CSAASPLNNEQFF.

The sample holds many counts of this clonotype. V and J are TRBV27 and TRBJ2-7; D uncertain. The CDR3 is 14 amino acids. Germline lookup yields CDR1 MNHEY and CDR2 SMNVEV (reference sequence). Deletions cut 5 bases from V and 3 bases from J, with 14 bases between. DNA for the CDR3: TGTGCCAGCAGTCCCCACCGGACCCTCTACGAGCAGTACTTC. Amino acid sequence: CASSPHRTLYEQYF.

The chain is built from TRBV4-2 and TRBJ2-6; D is ambiguous. This CDR3 region has 15 residues. Germline V gene lookup returns CDR1 LGHNA and CDR2 YNFKEQ. The V gene lost 1 base and the J gene lost 4 bases, with 8 bases spanning the gap. The CDR3 is CASSQVLAGANVLTF. The CDR3 bases are TGTGCCAGCAGCCAAGTCCTCGCGGGGGCCAACGTCCTGACTTTC.

This clonotype was counted many times. J is TRBJ2-7 and V is TRBV28; either TRBD1 or TRBD2 may supply D (5 bases each). This CDR3 has 14 amino acids. Germline V gives CDR1 MDHEN, CDR2 SYDVKM. With 6 bases removed from V and 1 base from J, the gap between germline ends came to 13 bases. The CDR3 loop reads CASSGTISSYEQYF. DNA of the CDR3: TGTGCCAGCAGCGGGACGATTTCATCCTACGAGCAGTACTTC.

There are many counts of this clonotype. The rearrangement uses TRBV7-2 and TRBJ1-1; 7 nucleotides match TRBD1. Germline CDR1 reads SGHTA; CDR2 reads FQGNSA. V trimming: 5 bases; J trimming: 0 bases; junction bases outside the gene matches: 6. CDR3 length equals 15 residues. CDR3 residues: CASSRRGQLNTEAFF. The CDR3 nucleotides read TGTGCCAGCAGCCGGAGGGGACAGTTGAACACTGAAGCTTTCTTT. The full variable domain, completed using reference TRBV7-2 and TRBJ1-1, is GAGVSQSPSNKVTEKGKDVELRCDPISGHTALYWYRQSLGQGLEFLIYFQGNSAPDKSGLPSDRFSAERTGGSVSTLTIQRTQQEDSAVYLCASSRRGQLNTEAFFGQGTRLTVV.

A note on this clonotype: At one end the junction does not follow the germline gene, possibly because of a read error. V usage is TRBV5-4 and J usage is TRBJ2-5, with TRBD2 matching over 12 bases. CDR1 and CDR2 from the germline V gene are SGHNT and YYREEE (reference sequence). CDR3 length: 19 residues. The CDR3 bases are TGTGCCAGCAGCCCAAGGAGACTAGCGGGGGTGGGGCTCCAAGAGATCCAGTACTTC. It codes for CASSPRRLAGVGLQEIQYF.